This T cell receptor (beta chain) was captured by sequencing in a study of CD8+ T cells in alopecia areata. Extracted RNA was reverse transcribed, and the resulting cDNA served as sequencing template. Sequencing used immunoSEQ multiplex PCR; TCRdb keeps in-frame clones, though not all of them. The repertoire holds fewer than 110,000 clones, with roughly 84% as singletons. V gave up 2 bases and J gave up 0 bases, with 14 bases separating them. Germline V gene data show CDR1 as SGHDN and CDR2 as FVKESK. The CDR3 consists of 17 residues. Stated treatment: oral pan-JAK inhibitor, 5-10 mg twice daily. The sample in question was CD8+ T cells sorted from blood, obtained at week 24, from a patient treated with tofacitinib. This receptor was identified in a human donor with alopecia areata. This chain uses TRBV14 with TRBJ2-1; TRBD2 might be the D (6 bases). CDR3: CASSQSREMSSYNEQFF. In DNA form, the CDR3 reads TGTGCCAGCAGCCAATCACGGGAGATGAGCTCCTACAATGAGCAGTTCTTC. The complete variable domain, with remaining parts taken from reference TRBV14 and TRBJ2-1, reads EAGVTQFPSHSVIEKGQTVTLRCDPISGHDNLYWYRRVMGKEIKFLLHFVKESKQDESGMPNNRFLAERTGGTYSTLKVQPAELEDSGVYFCASSQSREMSSYNEQFFGPGTRLTVL.